This paragraph covers one T cell receptor (beta chain) sequence. Its antigen target is currently unknown. No clone much larger than this one lies a single base away; base qualities are absent. CDR1 and CDR2 are drawn from the germline V gene: SGDLS, YYNGEE. From the cysteine up to the phenylalanine, the CDR3 has a length of 18 residues. CDR3 DNA is the only sequence kept; it has 54 bases, read in frame from the first base. V and J lose 3 bases and 0 bases, and a span of 18 bases separates them. TCRbeta CDR3 regions were amplified from genomic DNA by means of the immunoSEQ Assay, a bias-controlled multiplex PCR. As for the original processing: The number of nucleated cells in each sample was estimated by amplification of reference gene primers within the assay. Sequence reads were collapsed and filtered to measure the absolute abundance of every unique TCRbeta CDR3 rearrangement. For each sample, productive Simpson clonality was calculated as the square root of Simpson's diversity index across productive rearrangements. This immuneACCESS table, as held by TCRdb, lists in-frame sequences with V and J called but not all clones. Of the missing ones, under half trace to an unresolved V gene in checked studies; the others have no known cause. The D gene and trimming were derived from the DNA, and the V and J assignments and clone size from that table. In this sample the table shows 150,000 to 200,000 clones, around 85% of which occur a single time. Roughly 8.2% of the sample comes from the top ten.

The data originate from a study of blood T cell repertoires in COVID-19 (dated by TCRdb to between 2020 and 2021). General notes on the study: The collaborator samples originated in the United States, Italy and Spain and spanned the acute and convalescent phases of COVID-19. The prospective study material was composed of cDNA or gDNA derived from T cells, B-cell-depleted T cells, or PBMCs. The dataset comprised deeply sampled blood TCRbeta repertoires from subjects exposed to, actively infected with, or recovered from COVID-19. The repertoires were released in a freely available public database meant as a resource for research on the immune response to SARS-CoV-2. Samples were obtained from the ongoing ImmuneRACE study (first 160 participants) and from about 1,300 subjects provided by 6 global collaborators. Nearly every sample came with metadata listing a de-identified subject ID, COVID-19 status, age in years and sex. Where available, HLA class I and class II types were obtained from metadata supplied by the sample provider rather than from assay-based typing. The paper as a whole reports these results and caveats: How much clinical and demographic metadata was included differed by source and by participant, and the metadata was provided uncurated.

Collaborating institutions collected whole blood in K2EDTA tubes following their own protocols. Collaborator samples were shipped for TCRbeta analysis as frozen whole blood, isolated PBMCs, or DNA extracted from either sample type. The TCR comes from a woman aged 55-69 years with acute or convalescent COVID-19. Source material: peripheral blood. In this chain, TRBV9 is recombined with TRBJ1-4; the D gene is perhaps TRBD1, from 5 matching bases. The CDR3 here reads CASSAYGGHPTTNEKLFF. The DNA reads TGTGCCAGCAGCGCCTACGGGGGTCACCCGACAACTAATGAAAAACTGTTTTTT. The full variable domain, completed from the reference TRBV9 and TRBJ1-4 proteins outside the CDR3, reads DSGVTQTPKHLITATGQRVTLRCSPRSGDLSVYWYQQSLDQGLQFLIQYYNGEERAKGNILERFSAQQFPDLHSELNLSSLELGDSALYFCASSAYGGHPTTNEKLFFGSGTQLSVL.